This T cell receptor beta chain was captured by sequencing in a study of sequential checkpoint blockade in melanoma. V dropped 3 bases and J dropped 6; count of bases not matched to a gene: 4. The CDR3 has 14 residues. Germline values: CDR1 SGHRS, CDR2 YFSETQ. The treatment was: randomized to nivolumab then ipilimumab (arm A) or the reverse (arm B). Sequenced by immunoSEQ multiplex PCR; TCRdb stores in-frame clones only, minus some. The sample shows some 17,000 clones, nearly 80% of them seen only once. This specimen was CD8+ T cells sorted from blood (inferred from file names), taken from a patient given nivolumab and ipilimumab in sequence. The chain employs TRBV5-1 and TRBJ2-1, with 9 positions matching TRBD1. The TCR was taken from a human donor with melanoma. The CDR3 spells CASSWTGAGNEQFF. CDR3 nucleotide sequence: TGCGCCAGCAGCTGGACAGGGGCAGGCAATGAGCAGTTCTTC.